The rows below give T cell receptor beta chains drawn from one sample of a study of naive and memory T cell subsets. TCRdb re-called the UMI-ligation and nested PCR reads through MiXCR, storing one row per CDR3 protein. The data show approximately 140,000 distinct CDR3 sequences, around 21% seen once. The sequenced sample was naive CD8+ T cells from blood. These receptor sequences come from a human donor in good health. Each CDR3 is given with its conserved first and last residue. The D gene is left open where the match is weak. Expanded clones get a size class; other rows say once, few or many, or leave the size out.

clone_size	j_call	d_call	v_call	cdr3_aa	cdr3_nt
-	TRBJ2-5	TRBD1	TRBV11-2	CASSLEPPNGQADGETQYF	TGTGCCAGCAGCTTAGAACCGCCAAACGGACAGGCCGACGGGGAGACCCAGTACTTC
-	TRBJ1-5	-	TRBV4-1	CASSQEGVYNQPQHF	TGCGCCAGCAGCCAAGAAGGGGTTTACAATCAGCCCCAGCATTTT
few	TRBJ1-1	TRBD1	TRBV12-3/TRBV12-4	CASSGDRTNTEAFF	TGTGCCAGCAGTGGGGACAGAACGAACACTGAAGCTTTCTTT
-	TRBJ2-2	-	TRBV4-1	CASSQEGGGELFF	TGCGCCAGCAGCCAAGAAGGCGGGGGGGAGCTGTTTTTT
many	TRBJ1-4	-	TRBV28	CASSFFNEKLFF	TGTGCCAGCAGTTTCTTCAATGAAAAACTGTTTTTT
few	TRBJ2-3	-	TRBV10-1	CASSESFREESTDTQYF	TGCGCCAGCAGTGAGTCGTTTCGGGAAGAAAGCACAGATACGCAGTATTTT
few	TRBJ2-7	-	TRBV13	CASSPAGDVSLREQYF	TGTGCCAGCAGCCCAGCAGGGGATGTTTCGCTGAGAGAGCAGTACTTC
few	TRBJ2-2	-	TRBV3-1	CASSPQSRRAYTGELFF	TGTGCCAGCAGCCCGCAGAGCCGGCGCGCCTACACCGGGGAGCTGTTTTTT
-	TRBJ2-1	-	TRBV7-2	CASSPAYEQFF	TGTGCCAGCAGCCCGGCGTATGAGCAGTTCTTC
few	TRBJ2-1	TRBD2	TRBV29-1	CSVLAGGRADEQFF	TGCAGCGTCCTAGCGGGAGGGCGCGCAGATGAGCAGTTCTTC
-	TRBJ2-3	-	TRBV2	CASRVYQGFTDTQYF	TGTGCCAGCAGGGTATATCAGGGTTTCACAGATACGCAGTATTTT
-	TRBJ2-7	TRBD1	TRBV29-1	CSVTGVQEQYF	TGCAGCGTGACAGGGGTACAGGAGCAGTACTTC
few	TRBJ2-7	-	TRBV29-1	CSVVGSSAYEQYF	TGCAGCGTTGTGGGGTCGTCGGCCTACGAGCAGTACTTC
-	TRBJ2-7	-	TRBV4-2	CASSQGREQYF	TGTGCCAGCAGCCAAGGGCGCGAGCAGTACTTC
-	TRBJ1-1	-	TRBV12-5	CASGLASGTEAFF	TGTGCTAGTGGTTTGGCTTCAGGGACTGAAGCTTTCTTT
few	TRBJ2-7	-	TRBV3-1	CASSQDQGNSYEQYF	TGTGCCAGCAGCCAAGACCAGGGAAACTCCTACGAGCAGTACTTC
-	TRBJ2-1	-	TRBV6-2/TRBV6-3	CASYGQGLAGVYNEQFF	TGTGCCAGCTATGGACAGGGGCTAGCGGGGGTCTACAATGAGCAGTTCTTC
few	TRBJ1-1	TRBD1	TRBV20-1	CSAPQGMTEAFF	TGCAGTGCTCCACAGGGGATGACTGAAGCTTTCTTT
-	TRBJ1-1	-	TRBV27	CASSFGTGNTEAFF	TGTGCCAGCAGTTTCGGAACAGGGAACACTGAAGCTTTCTTT
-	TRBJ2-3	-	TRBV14	CASSQARAGRADTQYF	TGTGCCAGCAGCCAAGCTCGGGCGGGGCGCGCAGATACGCAGTATTTT
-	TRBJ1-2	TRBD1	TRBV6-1	CASTGQGPRYGYTF	TGTGCCAGTACGGGACAGGGACCACGCTATGGCTACACCTTC
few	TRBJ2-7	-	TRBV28	CASSSPGERVSYEQYF	TGTGCCAGCAGTTCCCCAGGCGAGCGGGTCTCCTACGAGCAGTACTTC
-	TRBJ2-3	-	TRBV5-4	CASSLWDATDTQYF	TGTGCCAGCAGCTTGTGGGACGCCACAGATACGCAGTATTTT
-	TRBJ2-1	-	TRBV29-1	CSVHSDESSYNEQFF	TGCAGCGTCCATAGCGACGAGAGCTCCTACAATGAGCAGTTCTTC
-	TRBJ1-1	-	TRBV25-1	CASSLRNTEAFF	TGTGCCAGCAGTCTTAGGAACACTGAAGCTTTCTTT
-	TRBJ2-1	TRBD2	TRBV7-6	CASSPGTSGIEQFF	TGTGCCAGCAGCCCCGGGACTAGCGGGATTGAGCAGTTCTTC
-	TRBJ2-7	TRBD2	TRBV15	CATSKEREVAYEQYF	TGTGCCACCAGCAAAGAGCGGGAGGTAGCCTACGAGCAGTACTTC
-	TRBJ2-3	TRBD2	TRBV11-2	CASSYGLDLTDTQYF	TGTGCCAGCAGCTACGGACTAGACCTTACAGATACGCAGTATTTT
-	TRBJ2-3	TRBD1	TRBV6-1	CASSRDRGTDTQYF	TGTGCCAGCAGCCGGGACAGGGGTACAGATACGCAGTATTTT
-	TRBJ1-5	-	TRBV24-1	CATSDLWEGDAPFNQPQHF	TGTGCCACCAGTGATTTATGGGAAGGGGACGCGCCCTTCAATCAGCCCCAGCATTTT
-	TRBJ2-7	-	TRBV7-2	CASSLWDPYEQYF	TGTGCCAGCAGCTTGTGGGATCCCTACGAGCAGTACTTC
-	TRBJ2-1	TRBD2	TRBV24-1	CATSDFGTSGRIEQFF	TGTGCCACCAGTGATTTTGGGACTAGCGGGAGGATTGAGCAGTTCTTC
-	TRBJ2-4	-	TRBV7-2	CASSLYVDVGNIQYF	TGTGCCAGCAGCTTATATGTGGACGTCGGAAACATTCAGTACTTC
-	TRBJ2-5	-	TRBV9	CASSVGGSALETQYF	TGTGCCAGCAGCGTAGGGGGCAGTGCTTTAGAGACCCAGTACTTC
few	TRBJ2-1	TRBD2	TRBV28	CASSFSGGWNEQFF	TGTGCCAGCAGTTTTAGCGGGGGCTGGAATGAGCAGTTCTTC
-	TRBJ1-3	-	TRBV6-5	CASSGSSSGNTIYF	TGTGCCAGCAGCGGTAGCAGCTCTGGAAACACCATATATTTT
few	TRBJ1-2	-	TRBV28	CASSLARQINYGYTF	TGTGCCAGCAGTTTAGCCCGACAGATTAACTATGGCTACACCTTC
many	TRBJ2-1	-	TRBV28	CASSPQGSSGSYNEQFF	TGTGCCAGCAGTCCCCAAGGTTCGAGCGGATCCTACAATGAGCAGTTCTTC
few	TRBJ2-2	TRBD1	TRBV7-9	CASSPVPRGFDTGELFF	TGTGCCAGCAGCCCCGTCCCCAGGGGGTTCGACACCGGGGAGCTGTTTTTT
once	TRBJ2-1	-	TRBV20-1	CSARDHITFKHNEQFF	TGCAGTGCTAGAGACCACATAACCTTCAAACACAATGAGCAGTTCTTC
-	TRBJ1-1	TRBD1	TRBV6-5	CASSYSSGGGTEAFF	TGTGCCAGCAGTTACTCATCAGGGGGAGGCACTGAAGCTTTCTTT
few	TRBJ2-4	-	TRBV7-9	CASSLAQGTKNIQYF	TGTGCCAGCAGCTTAGCTCAGGGTACCAAAAACATTCAGTACTTC
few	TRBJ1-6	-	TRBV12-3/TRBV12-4	CATGVSYNSPLHF	TGTGCCACCGGGGTCTCCTATAATTCACCCCTCCACTTT
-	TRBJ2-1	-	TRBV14	CASSQEVGWAQEQFF	TGTGCCAGCAGCCAAGAAGTGGGATGGGCACAGGAGCAGTTCTTC
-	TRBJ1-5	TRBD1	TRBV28	CASSPPPADGTEHF	TGTGCCAGCAGTCCCCCACCCGCTGACGGGACAGAGCATTTT
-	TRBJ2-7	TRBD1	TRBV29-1	CSVGQGAAYEQYF	TGCAGCGTCGGACAGGGGGCAGCCTACGAGCAGTACTTC
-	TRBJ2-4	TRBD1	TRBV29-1	CSAGQKNIQYF	TGCAGCGCGGGACAGAAAAACATTCAGTACTTC
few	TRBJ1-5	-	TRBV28	CASSHNQPQHF	TGTGCCAGCAGCCACAATCAGCCCCAGCATTTT
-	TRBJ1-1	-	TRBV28	CAGWGGVNTEAFF	TGTGCCGGCTGGGGGGGCGTAAACACTGAAGCTTTCTTT
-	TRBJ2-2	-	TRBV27	CASSSSGWATGELFF	TGTGCCAGCAGTTCTTCAGGGTGGGCCACCGGGGAGCTGTTTTTT
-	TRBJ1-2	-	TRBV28	CASSPAFGYTF	TGTGCCAGCAGCCCAGCCTTTGGCTACACCTTC
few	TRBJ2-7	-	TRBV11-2	CASSPPPSYEQYF	TGTGCCAGCAGCCCTCCCCCCTCCTACGAGCAGTACTTC
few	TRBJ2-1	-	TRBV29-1	CSVVKGGGNEQFF	TGCAGCGTTGTTAAGGGGGGCGGCAATGAGCAGTTCTTC
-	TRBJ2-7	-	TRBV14	CASSQTHLNYNHEQYF	TGTGCCAGCAGCCAAACCCATCTAAACTACAACCACGAGCAGTACTTC
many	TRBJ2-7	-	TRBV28	CASSLSNEQYF	TGTGCCAGCAGTTTATCTAACGAGCAGTACTTC
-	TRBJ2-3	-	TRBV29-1	CSVEAGVADTQYF	TGCAGCGTTGAAGCGGGAGTGGCAGATACGCAGTATTTT
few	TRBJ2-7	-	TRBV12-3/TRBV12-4	CASSSLLGEQYF	TGTGCCAGCAGCTCTCTCTTGGGCGAGCAGTACTTC
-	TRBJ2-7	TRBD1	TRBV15	CATSRDLGTGTYEQYF	TGTGCCACCAGCAGAGATCTCGGGACAGGGACCTACGAGCAGTACTTC